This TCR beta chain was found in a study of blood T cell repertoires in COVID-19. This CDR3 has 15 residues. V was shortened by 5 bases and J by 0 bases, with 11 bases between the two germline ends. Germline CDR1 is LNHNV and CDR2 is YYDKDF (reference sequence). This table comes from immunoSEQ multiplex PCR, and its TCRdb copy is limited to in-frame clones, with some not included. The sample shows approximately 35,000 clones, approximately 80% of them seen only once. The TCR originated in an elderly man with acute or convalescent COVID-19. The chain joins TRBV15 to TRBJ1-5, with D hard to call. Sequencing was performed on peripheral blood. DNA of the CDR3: TGTGCCACCAGCCAGGAACCTTATAGCAATCAGCCCCAGCATTTT. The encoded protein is CATSQEPYSNQPQHF. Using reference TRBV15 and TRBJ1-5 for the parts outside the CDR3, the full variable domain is DAMVIQNPRYQVTQFGKPVTLSCSQTLNHNVMYWYQQKSSQAPKLLFHYYDKDFNNEADTPDNFQSRRPNTSFCFLDIRSPGLGDTAMYLCATSQEPYSNQPQHFGDGTRLSIL.